Below are 31 T cell receptor beta chains sequenced from a single sample in a study of identical twins. One entry per CDR3 protein results from TCRdb running MiXCR on the 5' RACE reads. The data hold about 240,000 distinct CDR3 sequences, with 6.5% to 9% observed a single time. These same data were also listed under a study on yellow fever vaccine responses in identical twins.

The sample taken for sequencing was CD8+ T cells sorted from blood. Receptor source: a woman between 18 and 29 years old in good health.

This clonotype occurred a few times. The rearrangement uses TRBV12-3 or TRBV12-4 and TRBJ2-5; D unclear. CDR3 length equals 13 residues. V dropped 3 bases and J dropped 5 bases, with 10 bases sitting between them. CDR3 in amino acids: CASSFSGGETQYF. Written as DNA, the CDR3 is TGTGCCAGCAGTTTTTCGGGCGGTGAGACCCAGTACTTC.

This clonotype has a handful of counts. V and J are TRBV13 and TRBJ2-5, with 7 nucleotides matching TRBD1. The V and J ends lost 5 bases and 3 bases, in that order; junction bases with no gene match: 6. The length of the CDR3 is 14 residues. From germline, CDR1 is PRHDT and CDR2 FYEKMQ (reference sequence). The CDR3 region is CASSTRGQEETQYF. CDR3 nucleotide sequence: TGTGCCAGCAGCACCCGAGGACAGGAAGAGACCCAGTACTTC.

This clonotype was counted a few times. The rearrangement joins TRBV20-1 to TRBJ1-2; weak D call: TRBD1 (5 bases). CDR3 length: 13 residues. Trimming shortened V by 6 bases and J by 4 bases, and 15 bases separated the two germline ends. Per germline, CDR1 DFQATT and CDR2 SNEGSKA (reference sequence). The CDR3 loop reads CSAGSDSFYGYTF. The CDR3 bases are TGCAGTGCCGGTAGTGACAGCTTCTATGGCTACACCTTC.

Many counts were recorded for this clonotype. The V call is TRBV12-3 or TRBV12-4, the J call TRBJ2-7; tentative D call: TRBD1 (5 bases). This CDR3 spans 12 amino acids. V shed 3 bases and J shed 5 bases, with 8 bases lying between them. CDR3 amino acids: CASSFLGDEQYF. Here the CDR3 DNA reads TGTGCCAGCAGTTTTTTAGGGGACGAGCAGTACTTC.

This chain joins TRBV5-1 and TRBJ1-4; no definite D call. This CDR3 contains 15 residues. Between the trimmed V and J ends, which lost 3 bases and 0 bases, there was a span of 9 bases. Per germline, CDR1 SGHRS and CDR2 YFSETQ. The CDR3 DNA sequence: TGCGCCAGCAGCTACGTTAGGGCAACTAATGAAAAACTGTTTTTT. It specifies CASSYVRATNEKLFF. The variable domain in full, completed from reference TRBV5-1 and TRBJ1-4, reads KAGVTQTPRYLIKTRGQQVTLSCSPISGHRSVSWYQQTPGQGLQFLFEYFSETQRNKGNFPGRFSGRQFSNSRSEMNVSTLELGDSALYLCASSYVRATNEKLFFGSGTQLSVL.

The genes are TRBV7-9 and TRBJ2-7; D is possibly TRBD2 (5 bases). The CDR3 has 16 amino acids. In germline, CDR1 is SEHNR, CDR2 FQNEAQ (reference sequence). Between the trimmed V and J ends, which lost 5 bases and 6 bases, there was a span of 23 bases. The CDR3 region is CASSGDYGFQRGEQYV. The CDR3, as DNA: TGTGCCAGCAGCGGAGACTACGGATTCCAACGAGGCGAGCAGTACGTC.

In its sample, this clonotype was seen a few times. The V gene is TRBV11-2, the J gene TRBJ1-2; a possible D gene is TRBD1 (5 bases). The germline gives CDR1 SGHAT, CDR2 FQNNGV. CDR3 size: 15 residues. Trimming removed 5 bases from V and 0 bases from J, with 13 bases in between. The CDR3 region has the DNA TGTGCCAGCAGCGACCGGGACGGTGCTAACTATGGCTACACCTTC. Translating gives CASSDRDGANYGYTF.

This chain uses TRBV19 with TRBJ1-1; D unclear. CDR1 and CDR2 from the germline V gene are LNHDA and SQIVND (reference sequence). V lost 5 bases, J lost 11 bases, and 12 bases lay in between. CDR3 length equals 11 residues. CDR3 in amino acids: CASSAKRRAFF. In DNA form, the CDR3 reads TGTGCCAGTAGTGCGAAAAGGCGGGCTTTCTTT.

The sample holds many counts of this clonotype. The chain joins TRBV27 to TRBJ2-1; 10 bases agree with TRBD2. The V gene end was trimmed by 5 bases and the J gene end by 7 bases; junction bases not matched to a gene: 5. This CDR3 has 14 amino acids. Per germline, CDR1 MNHEY and CDR2 SMNVEV (reference sequence). The CDR3 region is CASSPGLAPNEQFF. In DNA form, the CDR3 reads TGTGCCAGCAGTCCGGGACTAGCGCCTAATGAGCAGTTCTTC.

This clonotype has at least ten counts. CDR3 loop: CASRAGPTTNEKLFF. The CDR3 nucleotides are TGTGCCAGCAGAGCGGGGCCCACAACTAATGAAAAACTGTTTTTT. The V gene is TRBV11-2, the J gene TRBJ1-4, with D perhaps matching TRBD1 (5 bases). V lost 6 bases, J lost 0 bases, and 11 bases lay in between. The germline V gene encodes CDR1 SGHAT and CDR2 FQNNGV. There are 15 residues in the CDR3.

Ten or more counts support this clonotype. The V and J genes are TRBV4-1 and TRBJ2-3; 7 bases are a match to TRBD2. Germline assignment: CDR1 MGHRA and CDR2 YSYEKL. Germline trimming cut 1 base from V and 0 bases from J; bases unmatched to any gene: 4. There are 16 residues in the CDR3. The CDR3 loop reads CASSQGLAASTDTQYF. The CDR3 DNA reads as TGCGCCAGCAGCCAAGGACTAGCCGCTAGCACAGATACGCAGTATTTT.

This clonotype was seen a handful of times. This chain joins TRBV2 and TRBJ2-7; D call uncertain. This CDR3 contains 14 residues. CDR1 is SNHLY and CDR2 is FYNNEI in the germline V gene. V lost 4 bases to trimming and J lost 2 bases, with 12 bases between them. This CDR3 is CASSASSNTYEQYF. The CDR3 nucleotides are TGTGCCAGCAGTGCTAGTTCCAACACCTACGAGCAGTACTTC.

Regarding this clonotype: Since a much larger clone is just one base distant, this may be a read error. The rearrangement joins TRBV9 to TRBJ2-1; D tentatively fits TRBD1 or TRBD2 (5 bases each). The CDR3 has 15 residues. CDR1 SGDLS and CDR2 YYNGEE come from the germline V gene. The DNA of the CDR3 is TGTGCCGGCAGCCTGGGGACGTACACCTACAATGAGCAGTTCTTC. It is translated as CAGSLGTYTYNEQFF.

This clonotype was found many times. The rearrangement joins TRBV24-1 to TRBJ1-5; TRBD1 matches 7 bases. This CDR3 contains 15 residues. With 5 bases clipped from V and 2 bases from J, the junction kept 5 bases outside the gene matches. Germline values: CDR1 KGHDR, CDR2 SFDVKD. In DNA form, the CDR3 reads TGTGCCACCAGTGGGGCAGGGGGAGGCAATCAGCCCCAGCATTTT. This translates into CATSGAGGGNQPQHF.

This clonotype has a count of ten or more. The chain links TRBV25-1 to TRBJ2-1; D call uncertain. The V and J ends lost 7 bases and 6 bases respectively, with 13 bases between them. The germline V gene encodes CDR1 MGHDK and CDR2 SYGVNS. The CDR3 runs 13 residues. CDR3 DNA sequence: TGTGCCAGCATAGGCATTTTGGGCAATGAGCAGTTCTTC. This encodes CASIGILGNEQFF.

The V gene is TRBV12-3 or TRBV12-4, the J gene TRBJ1-1; D unclear. V lost 3 bases and J 1 base, leaving 12 bases between the germline ends. The CDR3 contains 15 residues. CDR3 nucleotide sequence: TGTGCCAGCAGTTTTATACGGCAAAAGAACACTGAAGCTTTCTTT. Its protein product is CASSFIRQKNTEAFF.

V usage is TRBV27 and J usage is TRBJ2-7; D is perhaps TRBD1 (5 bases). Trimming took 0 bases from V and 3 from J, leaving 15 bases between them. Germline CDR1 reads MNHEY; CDR2 reads SMNVEV (reference sequence). The CDR3 extends over 16 amino acids. DNA of the CDR3: TGTGCCAGCAGTTTATCTTTGGGGCAACACTTCTACGAGCAGTACTTC. It encodes CASSLSLGQHFYEQYF.

This clonotype was seen at least ten times. The chain joins TRBV28 to TRBJ2-2, with 9 bases aligning to TRBD1. Germline CDR1 MDHEN, CDR2 SYDVKM. The V segment lost 5 bases and the J segment 3 bases; nucleotides outside the gene matches: 7. The CDR3 totals 16 residues. The DNA of the CDR3 is TGTGCCAGCAGTCCTCGGACAGGGGTGGACACCGGGGAGCTGTTTTTT. It is translated as CASSPRTGVDTGELFF.

The CDR3 region has the DNA TGTGCCAGCAGTTACGGCTCCTACGAGCAGTACTTC. It is translated as CASSYGSYEQYF. The chain uses TRBV28 and TRBJ2-7; D not resolved. Germline V lookup: CDR1 MDHEN, CDR2 SYDVKM. CDR3 length: 12 amino acids. Trimming removed 4 bases at V and 0 bases at J, with 4 bases between.

This clonotype was counted ten times or more. The genes are TRBV12-3 or TRBV12-4 and TRBJ1-4; D is unresolved. The length of the CDR3 is 13 residues. Trimming removed 6 bases at V and 5 bases at J, with 10 bases between. The CDR3 nucleotides are TGTGCCAGCAGGCTCTCGGGCAATGAAAAACTGTTTTTT. This codes for CASRLSGNEKLFF.

The rearrangement joins TRBV5-5 to TRBJ2-7; D is uncertain. V lost 1 base and J 0 bases, leaving 5 bases between the germline ends. CDR3 length: 13 amino acids. The V gene's germline CDR1 is SGHKS and CDR2 YYEKEE (reference sequence). Here the CDR3 reads CASSLPSSYEQYV. CDR3 DNA: TGTGCCAGCAGCTTGCCGAGCTCCTACGAGCAGTACGTC.

This clonotype showed up many times. The junction shows a germline mismatch at one end, possibly a read error. CDR3: CASSLGRGLLF. As DNA, the CDR3 is TGTGCCAGCAGTTTAGGCAGGGGGCTCCTCTTT. The rearrangement joins TRBV12-3 or TRBV12-4 to TRBJ1-1; 8 bases agree with TRBD1. This CDR3 spans 11 amino acids.

The chain joins TRBV28 to TRBJ2-5; D is perhaps TRBD2 (5 bases). The V end lost 5 bases, the J end lost 2 bases, and 9 bases lay between the germline ends. Germline CDR1 MDHEN, CDR2 SYDVKM. The CDR3 sequence is 13 residues long. The CDR3 DNA sequence: TGTGCCAGCAGTCAACTAGGACAAGAGACCCAGTACTTC. Its translation: CASSQLGQETQYF.

This chain links TRBV20-1 with TRBJ2-1; maybe TRBD1 (7 bases). This CDR3 has 15 residues. Germline-derived CDR1 and CDR2 are DFQATT and SNEGSKA (reference sequence). V was clipped by 6 bases and J by 7 bases, with 22 bases between them. The CDR3, as DNA: TGCAGTGCAACTAAGGGGCGGGACAGACCGAATGAGCAGTTCTTC. Protein sequence: CSATKGRDRPNEQFF.

This clonotype showed up many times. The chain uses TRBV24-1 and TRBJ1-2, with D possibly TRBD1 on 5 matching bases. CDR1 and CDR2 from the germline V gene are KGHDR and SFDVKD. Trimming removed 4 bases at V and 7 bases at J, with 15 bases between. There are 14 residues in the CDR3. Here the CDR3 reads CATSETDSLRGYTF. The CDR3 DNA reads as TGTGCCACCAGTGAAACAGACAGCTTACGTGGCTACACCTTC.

The chain uses TRBV4-1 and TRBJ1-2; D not resolved. The V gene lost 0 bases and the J gene lost 0 bases, with 8 bases spanning the gap. CDR3 size: 15 residues. Germline V CDR1 and CDR2: MGHRA, YSYEKL. The CDR3 spells CASSQDYSANYGYTF. Written as DNA, the CDR3 is TGCGCCAGCAGCCAAGATTACAGTGCTAACTATGGCTACACCTTC.

The chain couples TRBV27 to TRBJ1-2; no clear D. CDR1 MNHEY and CDR2 SMNVEV come from the germline V gene (reference sequence). V was clipped by 5 bases and J by 8 bases, with 15 bases between them. This CDR3 comprises 13 residues. DNA of the CDR3: TGTGCCAGCAGTCCAGGACGGTCGAGAGGCTACACCTTC. It translates to CASSPGRSRGYTF.

This clonotype occurred a few times. V gene TRBV6-5 combines with J gene TRBJ2-2; 9 bases align to TRBD2. The CDR3 contains 17 residues. Trimming at V came to 3 bases and at J to 6 bases, leaving 11 bases not matched to a gene. Germline V gene lookup returns CDR1 MNHEY and CDR2 SVGAGI. Here the CDR3 DNA reads TGTGCCAGCAGTTATTTCTTGGCGGGAGGGCCTTCCGGGGAGCTGTTTTTT. It encodes CASSYFLAGGPSGELFF.

This clonotype was picked up many times. The chain is built from TRBV7-9 and TRBJ2-7; 10 bases align to TRBD1. Looked up from germline, CDR1 is SEHNR and CDR2 is FQNEAQ (reference sequence). This CDR3 is 15 amino acids long. The J segment lost 6 bases and the V segment lost 4 bases, leaving 9 bases of the junction unmatched. The CDR3 DNA sequence: TGTGCCAGCAGCTCCGGACAGGGGGTTCTGATCGAGCAGTACTTC. Translating gives CASSSGQGVLIEQYF.

This clonotype was found many times. V gene TRBV27 combines with J gene TRBJ1-6, with D tentatively TRBD1 (5 bases). Trimming left V 8 bases short and J 4 bases short, with 15 bases between. This CDR3 is built from 15 residues. CDR1 is MNHEY and CDR2 is SMNVEV in the germline V gene (reference sequence). The CDR3 DNA follows: TGTGCCAGCCAGGAGGGACCGTATTATAATTCACCCCTCCACTTT. Translated: CASQEGPYYNSPLHF.

The V gene is TRBV9, the J gene TRBJ2-5; the D call may be TRBD1 or TRBD2 (5 bases each). The germline V gene encodes CDR1 SGDLS and CDR2 YYNGEE. V lost 4 bases and J lost 10, with 20 bases in between. The CDR3 has 14 residues. CDR3 in DNA: TGTGCCAGCAGCCCGGAGGTTCTCTGGGGGAACCAGTACTTC. It yields the protein CASSPEVLWGNQYF. The full variable domain, its missing parts supplied by reference TRBV9 and TRBJ2-5, is DSGVTQTPKHLITATGQRVTLRCSPRSGDLSVYWYQQSLDQGLQFLIQYYNGEERAKGNILERFSAQQFPDLHSELNLSSLELGDSALYFCASSPEVLWGNQYFGPGTRLLVL.